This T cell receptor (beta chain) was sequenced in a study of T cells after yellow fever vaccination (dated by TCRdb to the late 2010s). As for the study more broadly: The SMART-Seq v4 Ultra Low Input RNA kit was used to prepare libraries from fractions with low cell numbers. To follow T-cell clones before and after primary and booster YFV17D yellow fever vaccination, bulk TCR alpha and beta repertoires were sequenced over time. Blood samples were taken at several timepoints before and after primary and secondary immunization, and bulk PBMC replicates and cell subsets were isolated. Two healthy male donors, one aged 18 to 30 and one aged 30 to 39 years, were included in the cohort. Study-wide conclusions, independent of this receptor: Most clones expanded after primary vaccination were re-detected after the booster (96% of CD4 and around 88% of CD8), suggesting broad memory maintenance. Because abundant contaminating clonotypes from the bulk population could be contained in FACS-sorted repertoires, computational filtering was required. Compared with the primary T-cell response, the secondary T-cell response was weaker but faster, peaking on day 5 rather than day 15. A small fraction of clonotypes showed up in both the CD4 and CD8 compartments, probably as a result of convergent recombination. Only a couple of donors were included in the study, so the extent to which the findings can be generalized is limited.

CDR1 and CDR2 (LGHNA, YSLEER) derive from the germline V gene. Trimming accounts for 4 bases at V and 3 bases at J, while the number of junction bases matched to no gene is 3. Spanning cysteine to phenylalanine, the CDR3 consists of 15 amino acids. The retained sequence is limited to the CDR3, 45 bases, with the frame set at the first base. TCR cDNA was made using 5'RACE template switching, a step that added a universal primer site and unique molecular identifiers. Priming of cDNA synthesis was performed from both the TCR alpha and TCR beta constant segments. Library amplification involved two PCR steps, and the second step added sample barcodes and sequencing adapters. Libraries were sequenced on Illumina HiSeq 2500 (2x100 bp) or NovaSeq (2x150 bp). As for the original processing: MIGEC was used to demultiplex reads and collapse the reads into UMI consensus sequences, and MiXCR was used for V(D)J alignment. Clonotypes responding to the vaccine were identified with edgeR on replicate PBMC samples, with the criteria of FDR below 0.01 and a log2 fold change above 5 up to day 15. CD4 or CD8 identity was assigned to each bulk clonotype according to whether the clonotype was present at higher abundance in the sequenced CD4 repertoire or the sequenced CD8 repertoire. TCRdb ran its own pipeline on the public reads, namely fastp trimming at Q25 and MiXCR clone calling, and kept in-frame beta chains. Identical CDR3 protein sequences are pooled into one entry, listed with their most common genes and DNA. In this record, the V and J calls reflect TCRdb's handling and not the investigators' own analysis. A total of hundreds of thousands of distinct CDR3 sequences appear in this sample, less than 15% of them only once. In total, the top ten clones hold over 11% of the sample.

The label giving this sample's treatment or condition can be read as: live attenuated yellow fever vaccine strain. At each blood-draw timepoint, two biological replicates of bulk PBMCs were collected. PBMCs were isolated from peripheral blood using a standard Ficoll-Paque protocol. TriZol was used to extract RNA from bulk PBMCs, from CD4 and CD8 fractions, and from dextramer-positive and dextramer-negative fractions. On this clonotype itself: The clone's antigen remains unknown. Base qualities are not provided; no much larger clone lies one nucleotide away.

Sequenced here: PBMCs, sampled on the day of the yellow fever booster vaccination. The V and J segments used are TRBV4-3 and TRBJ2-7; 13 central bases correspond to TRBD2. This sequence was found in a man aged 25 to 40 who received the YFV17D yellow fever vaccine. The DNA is TGCGCCAGCAGCCGAGGGACTAGCGGGATCTACGAGCAGTACTTC. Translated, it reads CASSRGTSGIYEQYF.